What follows are 28 T cell receptor beta chains derived from one specimen sequenced in a study of blood T cell repertoires in COVID-19. Produced via immunoSEQ multiplex PCR; TCRdb's table is partial and in-frame only. The sample lists 200,000 to 250,000 clones; approximately 89% were seen once. Sequenced: peripheral blood. The receptors originated from a woman aged 40 to 50 with acute or convalescent COVID-19.

The chain couples TRBV5-4 to TRBJ1-1; TRBD1 is a possible D gene (6 bases). The V gene's germline CDR1 is SGHNT and CDR2 YYREEE (reference sequence). The CDR3 is 14 residues long. V dropped 0 bases and J dropped 5 bases, with 11 bases sitting between them. CDR3 sequence reads: CASSLARGRTEAFF. The CDR3 DNA sequence: TGTGCCAGCAGCTTGGCGAGGGGGAGAACTGAAGCTTTCTTT.

The genes are TRBV5-6 and TRBJ1-1; no definite D call. Germline V CDR1 and CDR2: SGHDT, YYEEEE. Trimming took off 0 bases at V and 5 bases at J, with 11 bases between the two ends. This CDR3 comprises 14 residues. This CDR3 reads CASSLGGRETEAFF. Written as DNA, the CDR3 is TGTGCCAGCAGCTTGGGAGGTAGAGAAACTGAAGCTTTCTTT.

As to this clone: A read error may explain this, as a much larger clone is one base away. The same CDR3 also results from other DNA sequences found in this sample. This chain uses TRBV6-1 with TRBJ2-3, with 11 bases identical to TRBD2. The CDR3 spans 15 residues. V lost 2 bases and J lost 4; bases outside the gene matches: 2. Per germline, CDR1 MNHNS and CDR2 SASEGT. This CDR3 reads CASSELAGGPDTQYF. The CDR3 region has the DNA TGTGCCAGCAGTGAATTAGCGGGGGGGCCAGATACGCAGTATTTT.

This chain links TRBV19 with TRBJ2-2; maybe TRBD2 (5 bases). The CDR3 consists of 15 residues. Trimming took off 2 bases at V and 6 bases at J, with 13 bases between the two ends. Germline CDR1 and CDR2: LNHDA and SQIVND (reference sequence). CDR3 region: CASSISGLYPGELFF. The CDR3 DNA follows: TGTGCCAGTAGTATAAGCGGACTTTATCCCGGGGAGCTGTTTTTT.

This clone occurred once. The chain carries TRBV12-5 and TRBJ1-6; D is unresolved. The CDR3 contains 12 residues. Between the trimmed V and J ends, which lost 7 bases and 6 bases, there was a span of 7 bases. The V gene's germline CDR1 is LGHNT and CDR2 FRNRAP. The CDR3: CASAPGNSPLHF. CDR3 bases: TGTGCTAGTGCCCCGGGTAATTCACCCCTCCACTTT.

The V and J genes are TRBV5-1 and TRBJ1-2; TRBD1 is a possible D gene (6 bases). This CDR3 has 16 residues. Germline values: CDR1 SGHRS, CDR2 YFSETQ. V was cut by 1 base and J by 8 bases, with 21 bases left in between. The DNA of the CDR3 is TGCGCCAGCAGCTTGAGGGCGCGAGGGGGTAATGGCGGCTACACCTTC. Amino acids: CASSLRARGGNGGYTF.

This clone was found many times. The CDR3 DNA reads TGTGCCAGCAGTTATACAGGCCTCCAAGAGACCCAGTACTTC. Residues: CASSYTGLQETQYF. This chain joins TRBV25-1 and TRBJ2-5, with D perhaps matching TRBD1 (5 bases). The CDR3 loop spans 14 amino acids. Germline V lookup: CDR1 MGHDK, CDR2 SYGVNS. Trimming took 5 bases from V and 1 from J, leaving 11 bases between them. The complete variable domain, with remaining parts taken from reference TRBV25-1 and TRBJ2-5, reads EADIYQTPRYLVIGTGKKITLECSQTMGHDKMYWYQQDPGMELHLIHYSYGVNSTEKGDLSSESTVSRIRTEHFPLTLESARPSHTSQYLCASSYTGLQETQYFGPGTRLLVL.

The V call is TRBV19, the J call TRBJ2-7, with TRBD1 matching over 9 bases. There are 15 residues in the CDR3. Germline values: CDR1 LNHDA, CDR2 SQIVND (reference sequence). The V and J ends lost 0 bases and 6 bases, in that order; junction bases with no gene match: 6. The chain's CDR3 is CASSIDIGTGREQYV. CDR3 DNA: TGTGCCAGTAGTATAGATATAGGGACAGGGCGCGAGCAGTACGTC.

The chain couples TRBV11-2 to TRBJ2-1, with TRBD1 as a possible D gene (5 bases). Between the trimmed V and J ends, which lost 1 base and 8 bases, there was a span of 9 bases. Germline CDR1 reads SGHAT; CDR2 reads FQNNGV. The CDR3 sequence is 13 residues long. Here the CDR3 DNA reads TGTGCCAGCAGCTTAGGGCAGGGCTATGAGCAGTTCTTC. This codes for CASSLGQGYEQFF.

The chain links TRBV4-1 to TRBJ1-4, with D unresolved. V shed 1 base and J shed 0 bases, with 9 bases lying between them. The CDR3 totals 16 residues. Germline V CDR1 and CDR2: MGHRA, YSYEKL. CDR3 region: CASSQAGVATNEKLFF. The CDR3 DNA reads TGCGCCAGCAGCCAAGCCGGGGTTGCAACTAATGAAAAACTGTTTTTT.

This clone was counted a single time. The rearrangement links TRBV3-1 (or the pseudogene TRBV3-2) to TRBJ1-2; no definite D call. V lost 3 bases, J lost 5 bases, and 4 bases lay in between. Germline CDR1 and CDR2: LGHDT and YNNKEL (reference sequence). CDR3 length equals 11 residues. This CDR3 reads CASSHQYGYTF. CDR3 nucleotide sequence: TGTGCCAGCAGCCACCAATATGGCTACACCTTC.

The V gene is TRBV2, the J gene TRBJ2-3, with 8 bases fitting TRBD2. V lost 7 bases to trimming and J lost 5 bases; unmatched junction nucleotides: 11. The CDR3 has 15 amino acids. Germline V lookup: CDR1 SNHLY, CDR2 FYNNEI. CDR3 protein: CASTPRGLVGDTQYF. CDR3 nucleotide sequence: TGTGCCAGCACTCCGAGGGGACTAGTGGGAGATACGCAGTATTTT.

The chain links TRBV27 to TRBJ1-1, with 9 bases that match TRBD1. Germline V gene sequence: CDR1 MNHEY, CDR2 SMNVEV (reference sequence). V trimming: 7 bases; J trimming: 4 bases; junction bases outside the gene matches: 16. The CDR3 runs 17 residues. The CDR3 DNA reads TGTGCCAGCAACCCTGACAGGGGGGTCTGGGTAGGCACTGAAGCTTTCTTT. Translated: CASNPDRGVWVGTEAFF.

This chain connects TRBV10-3 to TRBJ2-7, with TRBD1 matching over 9 bases. V lost 4 bases, J lost 5 bases, and 6 bases stayed unmatched. This CDR3 spans 14 amino acids. CDR1 is ENHRY, CDR2 SYGVKD, per germline. DNA of the CDR3: TGTGCCATCAGTGGACAGGGGGGAGTCGACGAGCAGTACGTC. Protein product: CAISGQGGVDEQYV.

This rearrangement joins TRBV15 to TRBJ2-5, with 13 bases lining up with TRBD2. Germline trimming cut 4 bases from V and 7 bases from J; bases unmatched to any gene: 15. Germline assignment: CDR1 LNHNV and CDR2 YYDKDF (reference sequence). The CDR3 loop spans 18 amino acids. The DNA of the CDR3 is TGTGCCACCAGCATCCCCAGGACTAGCGGGGGCGACGAGAGGACCCAGTACTTC. Protein product: CATSIPRTSGGDERTQYF.

The V call is TRBV19, the J call TRBJ1-1; D possibly corresponds to TRBD1 (5 bases). In germline, CDR1 is LNHDA, CDR2 SQIVND (reference sequence). V lost 2 bases and J lost 2, with 15 bases in between. The CDR3 is 16 residues long. As DNA, the CDR3 is TGTGCCAGTAGTATAATGGGGCTGGTTACAAACACTGAAGCTTTCTTT. It translates to CASSIMGLVTNTEAFF.

The genes are TRBV11-2 and TRBJ1-5; D is unresolved. Germline V gives CDR1 SGHAT, CDR2 FQNNGV. V was clipped by 1 base and J by 3 bases, with 10 bases between them. The CDR3 length is 15 residues. Written as DNA, the CDR3 is TGTGCCAGCAGCTTAGGGGGAGGAAACAATCAGCCCCAGCATTTT. Translating gives CASSLGGGNNQPQHF.

The CDR3 spells CASSPGTSFGNIQYF. CDR3 DNA: TGCGCCAGCAGCCCCGGGACTAGCTTCGGAAACATTCAGTACTTC. V and J are TRBV5-1 and TRBJ2-4, with TRBD2 matching 9 bases. V dropped 4 bases and J dropped 6; count of bases not matched to a gene: 8. The CDR3 runs to 15 residues. Germline V gene lookup returns CDR1 SGHRS and CDR2 YFSETQ.

The chain links TRBV6-5 to TRBJ1-1; D not certain. CDR3 length: 15 amino acids. V lost 3 bases, J lost 2 bases, and 13 bases lay in between. The germline gives CDR1 MNHEY, CDR2 SVGAGI. The CDR3, as DNA: TGTGCCAGCAGTTATTATGCAGGATTAAACACTGAAGCTTTCTTT. This encodes CASSYYAGLNTEAFF.

The chain combines TRBV6-2 or TRBV6-3 with TRBJ2-5; the D is unclear. Germline CDR1 and CDR2: MNHEY and SVGEGT. The CDR3 totals 13 residues. Between the trimmed V and J ends, which lost 1 base and 3 bases, there was a span of 6 bases. CDR3 DNA: TGTGCCAGCAGTTACTACTCCAAAGAGACCCAGTACTTC. Translating it yields CASSYYSKETQYF.

The rearrangement uses TRBV5-1 and TRBJ2-5; 7 bases line up with TRBD2. The germline gives CDR1 SGHRS, CDR2 YFSETQ. This CDR3 is built from 19 residues. J lost 1 base, V lost 5 bases, and 20 bases had no gene match. This CDR3 reads CASSFKPPGGKSLQETQYF. CDR3 in DNA: TGCGCCAGCAGTTTTAAACCCCCCGGGGGGAAATCCCTCCAAGAGACCCAGTACTTC.

The rearrangement joins TRBV19 to TRBJ1-2; D remains ambiguous. This CDR3 is 12 amino acids long. V was shortened by 5 bases and J by 3 bases, with 7 bases between the two germline ends. Germline lookup yields CDR1 LNHDA and CDR2 SQIVND (reference sequence). This CDR3 reads CASSLRDYGYTF. In nucleotides, the CDR3 is TGTGCCAGTAGTCTCCGGGACTATGGCTACACCTTC.

J is TRBJ2-1 and V is TRBV11-2, with D unresolved. V lost 3 bases and J lost 9, with 6 bases in between. The CDR3 spans 11 residues. Germline V gene lookup returns CDR1 SGHAT and CDR2 FQNNGV. The CDR3 bases are TGTGCCAGCAGCTTTAACAGTGAGCAGTTCTTC. Amino acid sequence: CASSFNSEQFF. Looking up the rest from reference TRBV11-2 and TRBJ2-1 gives the full variable domain: EAGVAQSPRYKIIEKRQSVAFWCNPISGHATLYWYQQILGQGPKLLIQFQNNGVVDDSQLPKDRFSAERLKGVDSTLKIQPAKLEDSAVYLCASSFNSEQFFGPGTRLTVL.

CDR3: CASSLSHPGEAFF. CDR3 in DNA: TGTGCCAGCAGTTTATCCCATCCCGGGGAAGCTTTCTTT. The rearrangement uses TRBV27 and TRBJ1-1; no clear D. CDR1 is MNHEY and CDR2 is SMNVEV in the germline V gene (reference sequence). Trimming left V 0 bases short and J 8 bases short, with 10 bases between. There are 13 residues in the CDR3.

The chain carries TRBV6-5 and TRBJ2-7; 10 nucleotides match TRBD1. This CDR3 comprises 14 residues. Germline V gene lookup returns CDR1 MNHEY and CDR2 SVGAGI. With V trimmed by 4 bases and J by 7 bases, 7 bases remained unmatched. CDR3 nucleotides: TGTGCCAGCAGTTCCAGACAGGGGGCTTTAGAGCAGTACGTC. Its translation: CASSSRQGALEQYV.

The J gene is TRBJ2-1, the V gene TRBV24-1; D gene unclear. Germline assignment: CDR1 KGHDR and CDR2 SFDVKD. The V end lost 1 base, the J end lost 10 bases, and 7 bases lay between the germline ends. This CDR3 is 12 amino acids long. CDR3 bases: TGTGCCACCAGTGATTTTCTAACCGAGCAGTTCTTC. It codes for CATSDFLTEQFF.

The V call is TRBV5-1, the J call TRBJ1-1; D unresolved. Germline CDR1 and CDR2: SGHRS and YFSETQ. This CDR3 has 14 amino acids. With 0 bases removed from V and 1 base from J, the gap between germline ends came to 7 bases. The CDR3: CASSLELRNTEAFF. DNA of the CDR3: TGCGCCAGCAGCTTGGAATTGAGGAACACTGAAGCTTTCTTT.

With regard to this clone: Other DNA sequences from this sample encode an identical CDR3 as well. The V and J genes are TRBV5-1 and TRBJ2-3; D is undetermined. The CDR3 sequence is 13 residues long. Trimming removed 7 bases at V and 0 bases at J, with 9 bases between. Germline CDR1 SGHRS, CDR2 YFSETQ. CDR3 in DNA: TGCGCCAGCGGTACCGGGAGCACAGATACGCAGTATTTT. Residues: CASGTGSTDTQYF.